The entry below gives a single T cell receptor beta chain sequence along with its context. Reverse transcription used about 0.45 to 1 ug RNA and random hexamers. TCRdb analysed the immunoSEQ multiplex PCR reads with MiXCR anew, one entry per CDR3 protein. The repertoire holds 100,000 to 150,000 distinct CDR3 sequences, with 90% to 95% as singletons. The CDR3 length is 11 residues. Germline values: CDR1 SQVTM, CDR2 ANQGSEA. Deletions cut 6 bases from V and 8 bases from J, with 13 bases between. The data were taken from a study of CD8 T cells in Susac syndrome. The V gene is TRBV29-1, the J gene TRBJ1-2; D is unresolved. Source material: CD4+ T cells from PBMCs. The receptor was isolated from a human donor with multiple sclerosis. DNA for the CDR3: TGCAGCGTAGGGAGCCTCGGGGGCTACACCTTC. Translated, it gives CSVGSLGGYTF.